This T cell receptor beta chain was captured in a study of cytomegalovirus exposure and HLA in healthy donors. Overall study results and limits: The study recorded some 160 TCR beta chains that were cytomegalovirus-associated. It was found in a later analysis that first-cohort TCR clusters tended to co-occur in the approximately 130 validation repertoires.

Unmatched junction bases numbered 12, after V lost 3 bases and J lost 7 bases. The CDR3 is made up of 15 amino acids. Looked up from germline, CDR1 is GTSNPN and CDR2 is SVGIG (reference sequence). Produced via immunoSEQ multiplex PCR; TCRdb's table is partial and in-frame only. The table shows over 130,000 clones, with around nine tenths occurring only once. As regards this clone: Its antigen remains unidentified.

The donors were part of the validation cohort of 95 to 150 subjects. That cohort was separate from the first cohort, which comprised 500 to 850 subjects. Sequencing was done on a sample of PBMCs. This TCR was sampled from a man aged 18 to 30 in good health and CMV-seropositive. V usage is TRBV30 and J usage is TRBJ1-5, with TRBD1 matching 7 bases. Here the CDR3 reads CAWRQQGSLGQPQHF. CDR3 DNA sequence: TGTGCCTGGAGACAACAGGGGTCGTTGGGACAGCCCCAGCATTTT.